This paragraph reports one TCR beta chain. What it binds is unknown. The data were obtained in a study of T-cell reconstitution after alpha-beta-depleted transplantation in children. Unique molecular identifiers were incorporated when the TCRbeta library was constructed. TCRdb re-derived calls from the PCR reads in MiXCR, one entry per CDR3 protein. Of approximately 47,000 distinct CDR3 sequences in the sample, 50% to 55% were seen once. General observations from the study: The study reportedly traced alpha-beta T cells about two months after transplant to several hundred expanded graft clones. The study traced high day-60 TCRbeta diversity in some patients to surviving recipient T cells and thymic progenitors.

Germline-derived CDR1 and CDR2 are SGHAT and FQDESV (reference sequence). With 2 bases clipped from V and 7 bases from J, the junction kept 4 bases outside the gene matches. The CDR3 extends over 14 amino acids. The TCR originated in a boy under two years old with SCID, due to receive a stem cell transplant. Sequencing was performed on peripheral blood, taken before TCRalphabeta/CD19-depleted stem cell transplant. V is TRBV11-1 and J is TRBJ2-2; 7 bases agree with TRBD1. The CDR3 loop reads CASSLMTGSGELFF. Written as DNA, the CDR3 is TGTGCCAGCAGCTTAATGACAGGGAGCGGGGAGCTGTTTTTT.